This TCR beta chain was obtained from a study of T-cell reconstitution after alpha-beta-depleted transplantation in children. CDR3 length: 15 amino acids. V lost 5 bases, J lost 2 bases, and 9 bases stayed unmatched. Germline V lookup: CDR1 SGHTA, CDR2 FQGNSA. This clonotype was detected a few times. Unique molecular identifiers tagged the TCRbeta library. TCRdb reanalysed the PCR reads using MiXCR and keeps one entry per CDR3 protein. This sample yields 360,000 or so distinct CDR3 sequences, of which 20% are seen a single time; 3% to 4% belongs to the top ten. The sample here was PBMCs from the stem cell graft donor, taken from the stem cell graft. The sequence derives from a human donor who donated a stem cell graft to a child with acute myeloid leukemia. The chain recombines TRBV7-2 with TRBJ2-7; 7 bases line up with TRBD2. The chain's CDR3 is CASSEIGRVPYEQYF. The CDR3 coding sequence is TGTGCCAGCAGCGAAATAGGGAGGGTGCCCTACGAGCAGTACTTC.